This passage covers 18 T cell receptor beta chains from one sample sequenced in a study of cytomegalovirus exposure and HLA in healthy donors. The PCR employed 60 Vbeta primers together with 13 Jbeta primers. Here immunoSEQ multiplex PCR was the method, and the copy in TCRdb shows in-frame clones only, minus some. The data contain about 150,000 clones, more than 60% of them singletons. The sequencing input was PBMCs. The receptors derive from a middle-aged woman in good health and CMV-seropositive.

The rearrangement links TRBV6-5 to TRBJ1-2; no clear D gene. Germline lookup yields CDR1 MNHEY and CDR2 SVGAGI. The CDR3 runs to 13 residues. V gave up 0 bases and J gave up 7 bases, with 9 bases separating them. CDR3 coding DNA: TGTGCCAGCAGTTACTCGTCTTGGAGTGGCTACACCTTC. Encoded protein: CASSYSSWSGYTF.

Only one count was recorded for this clone. An end of the junction does not agree with germline; a read error may underlie this. This chain links TRBV5-5 with TRBJ2-4, with D uncertain. The CDR3 runs to 16 residues. Germline-derived CDR1 and CDR2 are SGHKS and YYEKEE (reference sequence). CDR3 residues: CASSPHDLLAKNSQYF. CDR3 nucleotides: TGTGCCAGCAGCCCACACGACCTTTTGGCCAAAAACAGTCAGTACTTC. Supplemented by reference TRBV5-5 and TRBJ2-4, the full variable domain reads DAGVTQSPTHLIKTRGQQVTLRCSPISGHKSVSWYQQVLGQGPQFIFQYYEKEERGRGNFPDRFSARQFPNYSSELNVNALLLGDSALYLCASSPHDLLAKNSQYFGAGTRLSVL.

The chain links TRBV27 to TRBJ2-6, with 9 bases aligning to TRBD1. The CDR3 has 18 residues. From germline, CDR1 is MNHEY and CDR2 SMNVEV (reference sequence). Trimming removed 5 bases from V and 0 bases from J; junction bases left unmatched: 8. The CDR3 protein is CASSARTGAVSGANVLTF. DNA of the CDR3: TGTGCCAGCAGTGCCAGGACAGGGGCCGTCTCTGGGGCCAACGTCCTGACTTTC.

The chain has TRBV15 and TRBJ1-1, with D perhaps TRBD1 (5 bases). V lost 5 bases, J lost 1 base, and 8 bases lay in between. The CDR3 runs to 13 residues. Germline V gene data show CDR1 as LNHNV and CDR2 as YYDKDF (reference sequence). The CDR3 coding sequence is TGTGCCACCAGCTCGGACACGAACACTGAAGCTTTCTTT. This encodes CATSSDTNTEAFF. The full variable domain, rest sourced from reference TRBV15 and TRBJ1-1, is DAMVIQNPRYQVTQFGKPVTLSCSQTLNHNVMYWYQQKSSQAPKLLFHYYDKDFNNEADTPDNFQSRRPNTSFCFLDIRSPGLGDTAMYLCATSSDTNTEAFFGQGTRLTVV.

The V call is TRBV7-9, the J call TRBJ2-7; 8 bases map to TRBD1. This CDR3 has 15 amino acids. Germline CDR1 reads SEHNR; CDR2 reads FQNEAQ (reference sequence). V was pared by 6 bases and J by 3 bases, with 10 bases of the junction left unmatched. The CDR3 sequence: CASRPDRGAHYEQYF. The CDR3 DNA reads as TGTGCCAGCAGACCCGACAGGGGAGCCCACTACGAGCAGTACTTC.

The CDR3 DNA is TGCGCCAGCAGCCAAGACTCTGGGGAGGGGGAAAAACTGTTTTTT. It is translated as CASSQDSGEGEKLFF. This sequence joins TRBV4-3 and TRBJ1-4, with D perhaps TRBD1 (5 bases). Germline CDR1 LGHNA, CDR2 YSLEER. Trimming shortened V by 0 bases and J by 8 bases, and 13 bases separated the two germline ends. CDR3 length: 15 amino acids.

V usage is TRBV5-6 and J usage is TRBJ2-1; 11 bases line up with TRBD2. Trimming cost V 4 bases and J 5 bases; bases outside gene matches: 8. Germline V gene sequence: CDR1 SGHDT, CDR2 YYEEEE. The length of the CDR3 is 16 residues. The CDR3 coding sequence is TGTGCCAGCAGCCCCAACCTAGCGGGGGGAGACAATGAGCAGTTCTTC. Encoded protein: CASSPNLAGGDNEQFF.

V gene TRBV29-1 combines with J gene TRBJ1-5; D is uncertain. This CDR3 has 13 residues. Germline V gives CDR1 SQVTM, CDR2 ANQGSEA. Trimming took 6 bases from V and 2 from J, leaving 11 bases between them. In DNA, the CDR3 is TGCAGCGTCCGAGACGGGGGCAATCAGCCCCAGCATTTT. Its translation: CSVRDGGNQPQHF. Full variable domain (remainder filled in from reference TRBV29-1 and TRBJ1-5): SAVISQKPSRDICQRGTSLTIQCQVDSQVTMMFWYRQQPGQSLTLIATANQGSEATYESGFVIDKFPISRPNLTFSTLTVSNMSPEDSSIYLCSVRDGGNQPQHFGDGTRLSIL.

The chain employs TRBV7-9 and TRBJ2-1, with 11 bases fitting TRBD2. The ends lost 6 bases at V and 4 bases at J; junction bases unmatched: 5. CDR3 size: 15 residues. Germline V gene sequence: CDR1 SEHNR, CDR2 FQNEAQ (reference sequence). CDR3 loop: CASRPLAGEYNEQFF. The CDR3 coding sequence is TGTGCCAGCAGACCACTAGCGGGGGAGTACAATGAGCAGTTCTTC.

This chain joins TRBV30 and TRBJ2-7; 9 nucleotides line up with TRBD2. Per germline, CDR1 GTSNPN and CDR2 SVGIG (reference sequence). The CDR3 sequence is 14 residues long. The V and J ends lost 1 base and 6 bases, in that order; junction bases with no gene match: 7. The CDR3 nucleotides are TGTGCCTGGAGTGCTGGCGGGGGGGCCGGCGAGCAGTACTTC. This codes for CAWSAGGGAGEQYF. The complete variable domain, with remaining parts taken from reference TRBV30 and TRBJ2-7, reads SQTIHQWPATLVQPVGSPLSLECTVEGTSNPNLYWYRQAAGRGLQLLFYSVGIGQISSEVPQNLSASRPQDRQFILSSKKLLLSDSGFYLCAWSAGGGAGEQYFGPGTRLTVT.

The count of this clone is one. The chain joins TRBV2 to TRBJ2-2; D gene unclear. The CDR3 is made up of 14 amino acids. Germline-derived CDR1 and CDR2 are SNHLY and FYNNEI. Trimming took 4 bases from V and 4 from J, leaving 10 bases between them. The CDR3 is CASSVKLTTGELFF. CDR3 bases: TGTGCCAGCAGTGTAAAACTAACCACCGGGGAGCTGTTTTTT.

The chain recombines TRBV4-1 with TRBJ1-3, with 7 positions matching TRBD1. V shed 0 bases, J shed 7 bases, and the junction held 6 bases outside the gene matches. Germline-derived CDR1 and CDR2 are MGHRA and YSYEKL. The CDR3 consists of 15 residues. CDR3 sequence (DNA): TGCGCCAGCAGCCAAGACCAGTTGACAGGGAACACCATATATTTT. This encodes CASSQDQLTGNTIYF.

The chain has TRBV11-1 and TRBJ2-7; D unclear. Germline V gene lookup returns CDR1 SGHAT and CDR2 FQDESV (reference sequence). V was shortened by 5 bases and J by 0 bases, with 11 bases between the two germline ends. The CDR3 length is 14 residues. CDR3 in amino acids: CASSEASGSYEQYF. CDR3 nucleotide sequence: TGTGCCAGCAGCGAGGCATCGGGCTCCTACGAGCAGTACTTC.

This clone has a single count. The rearrangement uses TRBV6-1 and TRBJ2-1; D unresolved. Germline V CDR1 and CDR2: MNHNS, SASEGT. V lost 1 base, J lost 10 bases, and 8 bases lay in between. The CDR3 is made up of 12 amino acids. The CDR3 nucleotides are TGTGCCAGCAGTGAAGGAGGTTTCGAGCAGTTCTTC. This gives the protein CASSEGGFEQFF.

The chain carries TRBV19 and TRBJ1-1, with 8 bases that match TRBD1. The V segment lost 4 bases and the J segment 4 bases; nucleotides outside the gene matches: 11. Germline loops: CDR1 LNHDA, CDR2 SQIVND (reference sequence). The CDR3 is 16 residues long. Here the CDR3 DNA reads TGTGCCAGTAGTACTACACGGACAGGGAGGTTCACTGAAGCTTTCTTT. Encoded protein: CASSTTRTGRFTEAFF.

The genes are TRBV5-1 and TRBJ2-7; 7 nucleotides agree with TRBD2. Germline CDR1 is SGHRS and CDR2 is YFSETQ. V shed 1 base, J shed 2 bases, and the junction held 3 bases outside the gene matches. CDR3 length: 14 amino acids. CDR3 protein: CASSLSGEAYEQYF. CDR3 coding DNA: TGCGCCAGCAGCTTGAGCGGGGAGGCCTACGAGCAGTACTTC. The whole variable domain, remainder taken from reference TRBV5-1 and TRBJ2-7, is KAGVTQTPRYLIKTRGQQVTLSCSPISGHRSVSWYQQTPGQGLQFLFEYFSETQRNKGNFPGRFSGRQFSNSRSEMNVSTLELGDSALYLCASSLSGEAYEQYFGPGTRLTVT.

The rearrangement joins TRBV5-1 to TRBJ2-6; TRBD1 agrees at 9 bases. This CDR3 has 16 amino acids. The germline V gene has CDR1 SGHRS and CDR2 YFSETQ. J was trimmed by 0 bases and V by 4 bases; bases with no gene match: 2. The CDR3 region has the DNA TGCGCCAGCAGCCTGACAGGGGGCTCTGGGGCCAACGTCCTGACTTTC. This codes for CASSLTGGSGANVLTF. Combining the CDR3 with reference TRBV5-1 and TRBJ2-6 gives the whole variable domain KAGVTQTPRYLIKTRGQQVTLSCSPISGHRSVSWYQQTPGQGLQFLFEYFSETQRNKGNFPGRFSGRQFSNSRSEMNVSTLELGDSALYLCASSLTGGSGANVLTFGAGSRLTVL.

This clone was seen a single time. The chain uses TRBV30 and TRBJ1-6, with 8 bases aligning to TRBD1. The junction had 4 bases not matched to a gene; V was cut back by 7 bases and J by 8 bases. Germline CDR1 and CDR2: GTSNPN and SVGIG (reference sequence). This CDR3 has 12 amino acids. The CDR3 sequence: CAYGQGHSPLHF. In DNA form, the CDR3 reads TGTGCCTACGGACAGGGTCATTCACCCCTCCACTTT.